This TCR beta chain was found in a study of blood T cells in healthy people across ages. Findings and caveats of the study: More naive CD4+ cells and higher diversity were found in long-lived than in aged donors. Researchers report that TCR beta diversity correlated strongly with naive T cell percentage.

About this clonotype: Its matching antigen is unknown.

Sample-barcoded 5' priming and a J-beta primer mix drove a second PCR of roughly 7 to 11 cycles. Every single cDNA molecule received a tag from a template-switch adaptor with 12 random nucleotides. TCRdb processed the 5' RACE reads anew with MiXCR; each CDR3 protein has one entry. This sample has 650,000 to 1,000,000 distinct CDR3 sequences, with roughly 35% found just once. The receptor comes from a man between 18 and 29 years old in good health. Sequencing input: blood.

The CDR3 is CASSGSGFEKLFF. CDR3 in DNA: TGTGCCAGCAGTGGATCGGGTTTCGAAAAACTGTTTTTT. This sequence joins TRBV25-1 and TRBJ1-4; D uncertain. V was shortened by 4 bases and J by 8 bases, with 11 bases between the two germline ends. Looked up from germline, CDR1 is MGHDK and CDR2 is SYGVNS. CDR3 length: 13 amino acids.